A selection of T cell receptor beta chains follows, all from one sample in a study of early T cells in non-severe SARS-CoV-2 infection. Via MiXCR, TCRdb re-called the 5' RACE reads, giving one row per CDR3 protein. The sample has some 48,000 distinct CDR3 sequences, roughly 13% seen once. Sample: whole blood. All receptors derive from an adult who was a healthcare worker with PCR-confirmed SARS-CoV-2 infection or an uninfected control (not recorded which). Both conserved end residues are part of each CDR3.

>TRBJ1-4|TRBV7-9
CASSVRTGRNEKLFF
>TRBJ1-2|TRBV20-1
CSASVAAGYTF
>TRBJ1-5|TRBV11-2
CASSLDGGWGNQPQHF
>TRBJ2-3|TRBV18
CASSSRASTDTQYF
>TRBJ1-5|TRBV19
CASSIEQNNQPQHF
>TRBJ1-1|TRBV28
CASSRGLGSEAFF
>TRBJ2-2|TRBV9
CASSTQGAHTGELFF
>TRBJ2-7|TRBV7-2
CASSPPGPYYEQYF
>TRBJ1-1|TRBV28
CASSLSTEAFF
>TRBJ2-1|TRBV18
CASSSKGIMGEQFF
>TRBJ1-1|TRBV11-2
CASSQRRVNTEAFF
>TRBJ1-6|TRBV6-5
CASSTQGFARVSPLHF
>TRBJ2-6|TRBV3-1
CASSHGGGGANVLTF
>TRBJ1-5|TRBV6-5
CASSKMSYQPQHF
>TRBJ1-4|TRBV30
CAWSYGAWEKLFF
>TRBJ1-6|TRBV19
CASSIDGTAYSPLHF
>TRBJ2-3|TRBV9
CASSEGVTTDTQYF
>TRBJ2-7|TRBV6-5
CASSATGSYEQYF